These 7 T cell receptor beta chains share one sample of origin, sequenced in a study of blood T cell repertoires in COVID-19. The table came from immunoSEQ multiplex PCR; TCRdb's copy has only in-frame clones and leaves some out. The table records 300,000 to 350,000 clones, approximately 90% of them present only once. Sequenced input: peripheral blood. These receptors were taken from a young woman with COVID-19, enrolled during active disease.

This rearrangement joins TRBV11-2 to TRBJ2-7, with TRBD1 matching 7 bases. The CDR3 spans 15 residues. The junction had 9 bases not matched to a gene; V was cut back by 4 bases and J by 3 bases. CDR1 SGHAT and CDR2 FQNNGV come from the germline V gene. The CDR3 nucleotides are TGTGCCAGCAGCTACCCGCCGGGACAGATCTACGAGCAGTACTTC. This codes for CASSYPPGQIYEQYF.

The gene calls are TRBV29-1 and TRBJ2-2; 12 nucleotides agree with TRBD2. Trimming at V came to 3 bases and at J to 0 bases, leaving 14 bases not matched to a gene. The germline gives CDR1 SQVTM, CDR2 ANQGSEA. This CDR3 has 20 amino acids. The DNA of the CDR3 is TGCAGCGTTGAGAGGCTGACCGGGACTAGCGGGTCTACGAACACCGGGGAGCTGTTTTTT. It encodes CSVERLTGTSGSTNTGELFF.

The chain couples TRBV7-3 to TRBJ2-2, with 9 bases fitting TRBD1. This CDR3 has 14 amino acids. Germline loops: CDR1 SGHTA, CDR2 FQGTGA. V lost 5 bases, J lost 4 bases, and 2 bases stayed unmatched. CDR3 in DNA: TGTGCCAGCAGCCCGACAGGGGGCACCGGGGAGCTGTTTTTT. This gives the protein CASSPTGGTGELFF. The variable domain in full, completed from reference TRBV7-3 and TRBJ2-2, reads GAGVSQTPSNKVTEKGKYVELRCDPISGHTALYWYRQSLGQGPEFLIYFQGTGAADDSGLPNDRFFAVRPEGSVSTLKIQRTERGDSAVYLCASSPTGGTGELFFGEGSRLTVL.

The chain has TRBV30 and TRBJ2-7, with a weak D call TRBD1 (6 bases). CDR1 GTSNPN and CDR2 SVGIG come from the germline V gene (reference sequence). The CDR3 sequence is 15 residues long. Trimming removed 0 bases from V and 4 bases from J, with 16 bases in between. CDR3 in amino acids: CAWSVSLRGEYEQYF. The DNA of the CDR3 is TGTGCCTGGAGTGTATCCCTCAGGGGAGAATACGAGCAGTACTTC.

V and J are TRBV18 and TRBJ1-5; TRBD1 is a possible D gene (6 bases). CDR1 and CDR2 from the germline V gene are KGHSH and LQKENI. V was trimmed by 3 bases and J by 1 base, leaving 7 bases between them. The CDR3 contains 14 residues. CDR3 DNA sequence: TGTGCCAGCTCACCCGGACAGAGCAATCAGCCCCAGCATTTT. Protein product: CASSPGQSNQPQHF.

This rearrangement joins TRBV18 to TRBJ2-1; a possible D gene is TRBD2 (6 bases). The V end was cut by 3 bases, the J end by 0 bases, with 9 bases between. CDR1 and CDR2 from the germline V gene are KGHSH and LQKENI. The CDR3 runs 15 residues. The CDR3 DNA sequence: TGTGCCAGCTCACCGGCGGGGAGCTCCTACAATGAGCAGTTCTTC. The encoded protein is CASSPAGSSYNEQFF.

The V call is TRBV5-1, the J call TRBJ1-3; D uncertain. V lost 4 bases to trimming and J lost 4 bases, with 6 bases between them. Germline loops: CDR1 SGHRS, CDR2 YFSETQ. The CDR3 totals 12 residues. CDR3 region: CASSQQGNTIYF. In DNA, the CDR3 is TGCGCCAGCAGCCAACAGGGAAACACCATATATTTT.